The entry below gives a single T cell receptor (beta chain) sequence along with its context. No antigen is known for it. Other DNA sequences in the sample encode the same CDR3. The data belong to a study of T cells after posttransplantation cyclophosphamide. Whole-study results and caveats: Blood and skin or GI T cell repertoires showed limited TRB overlap. After PTCy, TRB diversity resembled that of CNI/methotrexate controls. Later post-transplant blood repertoires were often dominated by donor CD8+ memory clones.

The assay was immunoSEQ multiplex PCR, and TCRdb's table has in-frame clones only and misses some. The sample has about 36,000 clones, around 80% seen once; the top ten hold roughly 8.3%. V gave up 4 bases and J gave up 2 bases, with 9 bases separating them. Germline CDR1 and CDR2: SQVTM and ANQGSEA. The CDR3 is 12 amino acids. Cyclophosphamide on days +3 and +4 followed busulfan-fludarabine conditioning and a marrow graft. The TCR originated in a female patient between 40 and 50 years old who received an allogeneic stem cell transplant from a related donor, was CMV-positive, and had no GVHD. Part of the T cell pool may stem from the graft donor. The sample in question was CD4+ T cells sorted from blood, obtained roughly 250 weeks after a stem cell transplant with posttransplant cyclophosphamide. V and J are TRBV29-1 and TRBJ2-7; possibly TRBD1 for D (5 bases). The CDR3 loop is CSVVQGTYEQYF. The CDR3 DNA follows: TGCAGCGTTGTGCAGGGTACCTACGAGCAGTACTTC.